The 27 T cell receptor beta chains given below trace back to one sample, sequenced in a study of OX40 agonist ivuxolimab in advanced cancers. Only in-frame clones appear in the TCRdb table, and some are missing; sequencing was by immunoSEQ multiplex PCR. Here the sample spans under 25,000 clones, approximately 77% being singletons. The sequenced sample was CD4+ or CD8+ T cells sorted from blood, obtained in a trial of the OX40 agonist ivuxolimab. All receptors derive from an adult with an advanced solid tumor such as melanoma, head and neck, liver or kidney cancer.

The chain combines TRBV27 with TRBJ2-3, with TRBD1 matching 12 bases. Trimming at V came to 4 bases and at J to 6 bases, leaving 5 bases not matched to a gene. Germline values: CDR1 MNHEY, CDR2 SMNVEV (reference sequence). The CDR3 has 15 amino acids. The CDR3 spells CASSSGTGGLDTQYF. The CDR3, as DNA: TGTGCCAGCAGTTCCGGGACAGGGGGCTTGGATACGCAGTATTTT.

The V gene is TRBV7-9, the J gene TRBJ2-7; D perhaps matches TRBD1 (6 bases). The germline gives CDR1 SEHNR, CDR2 FQNEAQ (reference sequence). This CDR3 contains 16 residues. V was clipped by 1 base and J by 3 bases, with 16 bases between them. Here the CDR3 reads CASSLGGQLQYYEQYF. CDR3 nucleotide sequence: TGTGCCAGCAGCTTAGGTGGACAGCTACAGTACTACGAGCAGTACTTC.

The chain combines TRBV5-1 with TRBJ2-1, with a tentative D call TRBD1 (5 bases). Germline V gene sequence: CDR1 SGHRS, CDR2 YFSETQ. This CDR3 is 15 amino acids long. V shed 4 bases and J shed 0 bases, with 11 bases lying between them. The CDR3, as DNA: TGCGCCAGCAGCCTCCCAGGGTTCTCCTACAATGAGCAGTTCTTC. Residues: CASSLPGFSYNEQFF.

This chain uses TRBV19 with TRBJ2-5; tentatively, D is TRBD2 (6 bases). Trimming cost V 1 base and J 13 bases, with 10 bases left between them. Germline V CDR1 and CDR2: LNHDA, SQIVND (reference sequence). CDR3 length: 11 residues. CDR3 sequence reads: CASSIGGDLYF. The CDR3 coding sequence is TGTGCCAGTAGTATAGGTGGGGACTTGTACTTC.

This clone has a single count. V usage is TRBV28 and J usage is TRBJ2-3; 7 bases align to TRBD2. The germline gives CDR1 MDHEN, CDR2 SYDVKM. J gave up 4 bases and V 1 base, and 8 bases lay outside the gene matches. The CDR3 consists of 16 residues. The CDR3: CASSLFTAGRADTQYF. The CDR3 nucleotides read TGTGCCAGCAGTTTATTTACAGCGGGAAGGGCAGATACGCAGTATTTT.

In DNA, the CDR3 is TGTGCCAGCAGCTTGGGCGAGAGGGGCTACACCTTC. Protein sequence: CASSLGERGYTF. This chain links TRBV7-9 with TRBJ1-2; D gene uncertain. V was clipped by 3 bases and J by 8 bases, with 10 bases between them. CDR1 and CDR2 from the germline V gene are SEHNR and FQNEAQ (reference sequence). This CDR3 contains 12 residues.

This clone was counted a few times. This chain connects TRBV19 to TRBJ1-6; the D gene is possibly TRBD1 (5 bases). V lost 8 bases, J lost 8 bases, and 7 bases lay in between. The germline V gene encodes CDR1 LNHDA and CDR2 SQIVND (reference sequence). This CDR3 is 11 amino acids long. Here the CDR3 DNA reads TGTGCCAGTGGGGCCCATTCACCCCTCCACTTT. Encoded protein: CASGAHSPLHF.

The rearrangement uses TRBV7-9 and TRBJ2-7; no definite D call. CDR3 size: 13 residues. V lost 0 bases and J 5 bases, leaving 8 bases between the germline ends. Germline lookup yields CDR1 SEHNR and CDR2 FQNEAQ (reference sequence). Here the CDR3 reads CASSLASSHEQYF. The CDR3 DNA follows: TGTGCCAGCAGCTTAGCAAGTTCCCACGAGCAGTACTTC.

The chain carries TRBV28 and TRBJ2-7, with TRBD1 as a possible D gene (6 bases). Germline-derived CDR1 and CDR2 are MDHEN and SYDVKM. V was trimmed by 5 bases and J by 5 bases, leaving 25 bases between them. The CDR3 extends over 17 amino acids. The CDR3 DNA reads as TGTGCCAGCAGTAACCCCGACAGGATCACGGATAAGAACGAGCAGTACTTC. Protein: CASSNPDRITDKNEQYF. The full variable domain, with the rest looked up from reference TRBV28 and TRBJ2-7, is DVKVTQSSRYLVKRTGEKVFLECVQDMDHENMFWYRQDPGLGLRLIYFSYDVKMKEKGDIPEGYSVSREKKERFSLILESASTNQTSMYLCASSNPDRITDKNEQYFGPGTRLTVT.

This chain joins TRBV4-1 and TRBJ2-2; D may be TRBD1 or TRBD2 (5 bases each). V lost 1 base, J lost 3 bases, and 15 bases lay in between. The V gene's germline CDR1 is MGHRA and CDR2 YSYEKL. The CDR3 is 17 amino acids. The CDR3 here is CASSQGSNLGHTGELFF. CDR3 DNA sequence: TGCGCCAGCAGCCAAGGGTCCAACTTGGGACACACCGGGGAGCTGTTTTTT.

The V and J genes are TRBV5-6 and TRBJ2-5, with D possibly matching TRBD2 (6 bases). Trimming removed 5 bases at V and 2 bases at J, with 16 bases between. Germline V CDR1 and CDR2: SGHDT, YYEEEE. This CDR3 has 15 residues. The CDR3 DNA is TGTGCCAGCAGTTTGATACGGGAGTCACAAGAGACCCAGTACTTC. It translates to CASSLIRESQETQYF.

This rearrangement joins TRBV28 to TRBJ2-1; 9 nucleotides match TRBD2. J gave up 6 bases and V 3 bases, and 3 bases lay outside the gene matches. This CDR3 is 14 amino acids long. Germline lookup yields CDR1 MDHEN and CDR2 SYDVKM. The CDR3 reads CASSFSGSANEQFF. CDR3 DNA sequence: TGTGCCAGCAGTTTTAGCGGGAGTGCCAATGAGCAGTTCTTC.

The rearrangement joins TRBV28 to TRBJ1-2; a possible D gene is TRBD1 (5 bases). Trimming removed 4 bases at V and 7 bases at J, with 13 bases between. The CDR3 sequence is 13 residues long. Germline assignment: CDR1 MDHEN and CDR2 SYDVKM. This chain's CDR3 is CASSSPGAPGYTF. The CDR3 nucleotides read TGTGCCAGCAGTTCGCCCGGGGCTCCTGGCTACACCTTC.

This clone was counted a few times. The chain links TRBV10-2 to TRBJ2-7; tentative D call: TRBD1 (6 bases). V lost 4 bases, J lost 3 bases, and 19 bases lay in between. The CDR3 length is 16 residues. CDR1 is WSHSY and CDR2 is SAAADI in the germline V gene. The CDR3 protein is CASSGQTGSLRYEQYF. The CDR3 region has the DNA TGCGCCAGCAGTGGCCAGACAGGTAGTCTTCGCTACGAGCAGTACTTC.

This clone showed up just once. The rearrangement joins TRBV5-5 to TRBJ1-1, with D perhaps TRBD1 (6 bases). CDR3 length: 16 residues. Deletions cut 0 bases from V and 1 base from J, with 13 bases between. Germline V gives CDR1 SGHKS, CDR2 YYEKEE (reference sequence). The CDR3 DNA reads TGTGCCAGCAGCTTGGCGTATCGGGGGCAGAACACTGAAGCTTTCTTT. Amino acid sequence: CASSLAYRGQNTEAFF.

This clone has at least ten counts. The chain employs TRBV4-3 and TRBJ1-1; D perhaps matches TRBD1 (5 bases). The CDR3 has 15 residues. V was pared by 0 bases and J by 0 bases, with 8 bases between. The V gene's germline CDR1 is LGHNA and CDR2 YSLEER. Here the CDR3 DNA reads TGCGCCAGCAGCCAAGAAAGGGGAGTGAACACTGAAGCTTTCTTT. It translates to CASSQERGVNTEAFF.

The rearrangement joins TRBV9 to TRBJ2-7; TRBD2 agrees at 7 bases. Germline V gene sequence: CDR1 SGDLS, CDR2 YYNGEE. CDR3 length: 14 residues. The junction had 5 bases not matched to a gene; V was cut back by 2 bases and J by 3 bases. This chain's CDR3 is CASSVAGAGYEQYF. CDR3 in DNA: TGTGCCAGCAGCGTGGCGGGAGCGGGCTACGAGCAGTACTTC. The full variable domain, with the rest looked up from reference TRBV9 and TRBJ2-7, is DSGVTQTPKHLITATGQRVTLRCSPRSGDLSVYWYQQSLDQGLQFLIQYYNGEERAKGNILERFSAQQFPDLHSELNLSSLELGDSALYFCASSVAGAGYEQYFGPGTRLTVT.

The chain combines TRBV4-2 with TRBJ1-1; D gene uncertain. The CDR3 is made up of 15 amino acids. Deletions cut 0 bases from V and 9 bases from J, with 17 bases between. In germline, CDR1 is LGHNA, CDR2 YNFKEQ. This chain's CDR3 is CASSQDNAMMDQAFF. The CDR3, as DNA: TGTGCCAGCAGCCAAGATAATGCGATGATGGACCAAGCTTTCTTT.

V usage is TRBV10-3 and J usage is TRBJ2-3; D ambiguous. The V gene's germline CDR1 is ENHRY and CDR2 SYGVKD. CDR3 size: 13 residues. V lost 0 bases to trimming and J lost 4 bases, with 5 bases between them. The CDR3 coding sequence is TGTGCCATCAGTGAGTCTACTCCAGATACGCAGTATTTT. This translates into CAISESTPDTQYF.

V gene TRBV10-2 combines with J gene TRBJ2-1; TRBD1 might be the D (6 bases). V lost 6 bases and J 9 bases, leaving 9 bases between the germline ends. CDR1 and CDR2 from the germline V gene are WSHSY and SAAADI. This CDR3 comprises 11 residues. This CDR3 reads CASSTGFEQFF. The CDR3, as DNA: TGCGCCAGCAGCACAGGGTTTGAGCAGTTCTTC.

This chain connects TRBV15 to TRBJ2-5; a weak D match, TRBD1 (6 bases). This CDR3 spans 19 amino acids. CDR1 is LNHNV, CDR2 YYDKDF, per germline (reference sequence). The V end lost 0 bases, the J end lost 4 bases, and 24 bases lay between the germline ends. The CDR3 region has the DNA TGTGCCACCAGCAGAGACCCAGGGGTGTGGACCGACAACGGAGAGACCCAGTACTTC. Encoded protein: CATSRDPGVWTDNGETQYF. The complete variable domain, with remaining parts taken from reference TRBV15 and TRBJ2-5, reads DAMVIQNPRYQVTQFGKPVTLSCSQTLNHNVMYWYQQKSSQAPKLLFHYYDKDFNNEADTPDNFQSRRPNTSFCFLDIRSPGLGDTAMYLCATSRDPGVWTDNGETQYFGPGTRLLVL.

This clone was observed a few times. The same CDR3 is also encoded by other DNA sequences in this sample. The genes are TRBV4-1 and TRBJ2-7, with D unresolved. V was trimmed by 0 bases and J by 2 bases, leaving 11 bases between them. The CDR3 spans 15 residues. Germline CDR1 reads MGHRA; CDR2 reads YSYEKL. CDR3 residues: CASSQEGRETYEQYF. In DNA, the CDR3 is TGCGCCAGCAGCCAAGAAGGCCGCGAGACCTACGAGCAGTACTTC.

J is TRBJ1-4 and V is TRBV5-5; 9 nucleotides agree with TRBD1. CDR1 and CDR2 from the germline V gene are SGHKS and YYEKEE (reference sequence). Trimming removed 5 bases from V and 8 bases from J; junction bases left unmatched: 10. This CDR3 spans 15 amino acids. The CDR3 DNA follows: TGTGCCAGCAGTCCCGGGACAGGGCCGGAGGAAAAACTGTTTTTT. Translated: CASSPGTGPEEKLFF.

The V and J genes are TRBV30 and TRBJ2-2, with 9 bases identical to TRBD2. The junction had 6 bases not matched to a gene; V was cut back by 4 bases and J by 6 bases. The CDR3 sequence is 14 residues long. Germline V lookup: CDR1 GTSNPN, CDR2 SVGIG (reference sequence). Here the CDR3 DNA reads TGTGCCTGGAATTTCGAGCGGGGGGCCGGGGAGCTGTTTTTT. Its translation: CAWNFERGAGELFF.

By proportion, this clone is medium-sized. V usage is TRBV25-1 and J usage is TRBJ1-2; 7 bases are a match to TRBD1. The germline V gene has CDR1 MGHDK and CDR2 SYGVNS. V was pared by 2 bases and J by 8 bases, with 17 bases of the junction left unmatched. The CDR3 is 17 residues long. CDR3 amino acids: CASSELRYMGQTFGYTF. CDR3 bases: TGTGCCAGCAGTGAACTTCGATATATGGGACAGACCTTCGGCTACACCTTC.

This clone was seen only a few times. The chain carries TRBV11-2 and TRBJ2-5; D not resolved. CDR3 length: 17 residues. V lost 5 bases, J lost 3 bases, and 22 bases lay in between. Germline V gene data show CDR1 as SGHAT and CDR2 as FQNNGV. The CDR3 here is CASSPRAGDPRKETQYF. In nucleotides, the CDR3 is TGTGCCAGCAGCCCCAGAGCAGGTGACCCTAGAAAAGAGACCCAGTACTTC. Complete variable domain (other parts from reference TRBV11-2 and TRBJ2-5): EAGVAQSPRYKIIEKRQSVAFWCNPISGHATLYWYQQILGQGPKLLIQFQNNGVVDDSQLPKDRFSAERLKGVDSTLKIQPAKLEDSAVYLCASSPRAGDPRKETQYFGPGTRLLVL.

The chain carries TRBV5-6 and TRBJ2-2, with a weak D call TRBD2 (6 bases). The CDR3 is 15 residues long. Germline CDR1 reads SGHDT; CDR2 reads YYEEEE. Trimming left V 2 bases short and J 0 bases short, with 8 bases between. Here the CDR3 reads CASSFGGTNTGELFF. CDR3 nucleotide sequence: TGTGCCAGCAGCTTTGGGGGGACGAACACCGGGGAGCTGTTTTTT.